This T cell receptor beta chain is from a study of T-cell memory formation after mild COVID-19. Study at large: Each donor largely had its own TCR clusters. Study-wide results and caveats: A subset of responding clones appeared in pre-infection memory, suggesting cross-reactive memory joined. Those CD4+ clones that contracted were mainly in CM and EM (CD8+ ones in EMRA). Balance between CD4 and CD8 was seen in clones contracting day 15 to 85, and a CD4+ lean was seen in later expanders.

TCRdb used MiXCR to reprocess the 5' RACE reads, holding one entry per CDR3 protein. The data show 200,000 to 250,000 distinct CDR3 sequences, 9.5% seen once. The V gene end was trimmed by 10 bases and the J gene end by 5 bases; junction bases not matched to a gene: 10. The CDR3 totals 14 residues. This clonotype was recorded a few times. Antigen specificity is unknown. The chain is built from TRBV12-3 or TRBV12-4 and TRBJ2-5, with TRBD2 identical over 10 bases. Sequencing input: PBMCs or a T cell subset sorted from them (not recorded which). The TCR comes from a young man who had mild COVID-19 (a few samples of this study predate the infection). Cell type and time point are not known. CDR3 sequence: CATASGGADETQYF. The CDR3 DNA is TGTGCCACCGCCAGCGGGGGGGCCGACGAGACCCAGTACTTC.